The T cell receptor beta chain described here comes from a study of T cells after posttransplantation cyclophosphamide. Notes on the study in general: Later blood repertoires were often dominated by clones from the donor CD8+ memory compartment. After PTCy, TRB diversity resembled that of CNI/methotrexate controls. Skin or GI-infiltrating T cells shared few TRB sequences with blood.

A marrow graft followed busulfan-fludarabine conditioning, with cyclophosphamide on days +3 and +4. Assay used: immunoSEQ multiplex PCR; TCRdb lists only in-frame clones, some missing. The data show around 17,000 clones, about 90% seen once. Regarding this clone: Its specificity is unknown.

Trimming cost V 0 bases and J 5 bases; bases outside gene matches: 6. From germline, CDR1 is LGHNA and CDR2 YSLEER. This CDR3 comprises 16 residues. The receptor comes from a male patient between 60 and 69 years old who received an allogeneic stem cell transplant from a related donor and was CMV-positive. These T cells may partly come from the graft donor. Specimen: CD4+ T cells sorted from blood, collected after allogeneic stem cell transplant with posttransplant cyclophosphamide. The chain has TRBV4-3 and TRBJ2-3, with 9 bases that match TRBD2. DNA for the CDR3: TGCGCCAGCAGCCAAGATGGGCGGGGGGGCGGAGATACGCAGTATTTT. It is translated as CASSQDGRGGGDTQYF.